This T cell receptor (beta chain) was observed in a study of a mutant IDH1 vaccine in newly diagnosed glioma. Study as a whole: Commencement of vaccination occurred 4-6 weeks following radiotherapy alone, or concurrently with temozolomide cycles. V12 fell at week 35 and V13, the study end, at week 47. General study findings and limits: Pseudoprogression seemingly bore no relation to changes in top peripheral T cell clonotypes.

Stated time point: week 35, safety follow-up. The vaccine gave 300 ug of a 20-mer mutant IDH1 peptide subcutaneously per dose. Weeks 1, 3, 5, 7, 11, 15, 19 and 23 were when patients received their eight vaccinations. Details on this clone: The target antigen is unknown.

TCRdb's table, derived via immunoSEQ multiplex PCR, lists solely in-frame clones and lacks some. Among 30,000 to 40,000 clones listed, around 83% were seen once. CDR1 MNHEY and CDR2 SVGAGI come from the germline V gene. The trim removed 6 bases at V and 5 bases at J, leaving 6 bases unmatched. This CDR3 spans 15 amino acids. The sequence derives from a woman between 18 and 30 years old with glioma. J is TRBJ2-5 and V is TRBV6-5; 13 positions agree with TRBD2. This specimen was PBMCs, taken from a glioma patient whose treatment included an IDH1 peptide vaccine. CDR3 nucleotide sequence: TGTGCCAGCAGAGGACTAGCGGGGGAAGGGGAGACCCAGTACTTC. It is translated as CASRGLAGEGETQYF.